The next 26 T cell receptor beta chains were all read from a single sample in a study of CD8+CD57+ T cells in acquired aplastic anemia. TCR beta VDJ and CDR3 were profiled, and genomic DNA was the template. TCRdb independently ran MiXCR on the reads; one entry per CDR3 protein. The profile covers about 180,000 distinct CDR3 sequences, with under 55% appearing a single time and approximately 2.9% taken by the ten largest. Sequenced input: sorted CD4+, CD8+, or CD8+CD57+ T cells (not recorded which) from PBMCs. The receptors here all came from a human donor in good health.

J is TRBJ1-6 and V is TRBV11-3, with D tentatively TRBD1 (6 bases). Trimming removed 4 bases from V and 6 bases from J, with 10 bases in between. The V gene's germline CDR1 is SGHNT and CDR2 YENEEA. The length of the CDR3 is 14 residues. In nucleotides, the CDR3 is TGTGCCAGCAGCTCACAGGGTGGTAATTCACCCCTCCACTTT. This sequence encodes CASSSQGGNSPLHF.

The CDR3 DNA is TGTGCCAGCAGTTTCCGAGCGGGGAGTGAGAACATTCAGTACTTC. Residues: CASSFRAGSENIQYF. The chain uses TRBV12-3 or TRBV12-4 and TRBJ2-4; TRBD2 matches at 7 bases. Trimming removed 3 bases from V and 7 bases from J; junction bases left unmatched: 9. The CDR3 length is 15 residues.

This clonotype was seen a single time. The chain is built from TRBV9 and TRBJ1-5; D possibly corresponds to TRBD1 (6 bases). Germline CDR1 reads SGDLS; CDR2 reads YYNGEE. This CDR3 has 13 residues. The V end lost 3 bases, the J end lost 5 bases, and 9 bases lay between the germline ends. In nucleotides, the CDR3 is TGTGCCAGCAGCGCACAGGGCGATCAGCCCCAGCATTTT. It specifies CASSAQGDQPQHF.

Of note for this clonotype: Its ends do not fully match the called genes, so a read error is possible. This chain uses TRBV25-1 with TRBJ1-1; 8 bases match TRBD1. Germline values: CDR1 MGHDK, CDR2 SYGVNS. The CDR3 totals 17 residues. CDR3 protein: CAISEFAGGFMNTEAFF. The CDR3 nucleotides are TGTGCCATCAGTGAGTTTGCAGGGGGCTTCATGAACACTGAAGCTTTCTTT.

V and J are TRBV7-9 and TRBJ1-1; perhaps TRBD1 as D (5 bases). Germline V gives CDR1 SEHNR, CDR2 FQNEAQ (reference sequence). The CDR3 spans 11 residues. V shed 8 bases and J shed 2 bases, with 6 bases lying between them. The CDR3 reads CASGGNTEAFF. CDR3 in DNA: TGTGCCAGCGGGGGAAACACTGAAGCTTTCTTT.

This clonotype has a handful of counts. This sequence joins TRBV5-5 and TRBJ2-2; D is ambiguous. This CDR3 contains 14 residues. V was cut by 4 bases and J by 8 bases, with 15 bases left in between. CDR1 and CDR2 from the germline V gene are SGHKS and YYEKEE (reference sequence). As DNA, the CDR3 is TGTGCCAGCAGCCCCGGACCCAATGGGGGGGAGCTGTTTTTT. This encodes CASSPGPNGGELFF. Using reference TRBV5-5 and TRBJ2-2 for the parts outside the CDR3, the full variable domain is DAGVTQSPTHLIKTRGQQVTLRCSPISGHKSVSWYQQVLGQGPQFIFQYYEKEERGRGNFPDRFSARQFPNYSSELNVNALLLGDSALYLCASSPGPNGGELFFGEGSRLTVL.

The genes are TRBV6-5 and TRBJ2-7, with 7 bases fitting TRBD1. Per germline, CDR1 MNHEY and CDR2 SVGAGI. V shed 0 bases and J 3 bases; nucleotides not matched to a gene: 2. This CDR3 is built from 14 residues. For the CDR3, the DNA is TGTGCCAGCAGTTACTCGCAGGGGGTCTACGAGCAGTACTTC. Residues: CASSYSQGVYEQYF.

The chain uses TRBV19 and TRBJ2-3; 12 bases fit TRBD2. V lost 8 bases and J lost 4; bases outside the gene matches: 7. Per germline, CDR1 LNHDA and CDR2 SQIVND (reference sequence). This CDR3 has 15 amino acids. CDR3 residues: CASETGTSGSDTQYF. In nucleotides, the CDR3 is TGTGCCAGTGAAACCGGGACTAGCGGGTCAGATACGCAGTATTTT.

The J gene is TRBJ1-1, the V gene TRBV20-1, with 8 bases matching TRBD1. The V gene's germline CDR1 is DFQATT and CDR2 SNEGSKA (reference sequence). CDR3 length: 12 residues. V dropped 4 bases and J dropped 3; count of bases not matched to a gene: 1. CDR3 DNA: TGCAGTGCTACGGACAGGGACACTGAAGCTTTCTTT. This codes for CSATDRDTEAFF.

Here the CDR3 DNA reads TGCGCCAGCAGGATGAGCGTGAGCTCTTACAATGAGCAGTTCTTC. Translated, it gives CASRMSVSSYNEQFF. V gene TRBV5-1 combines with J gene TRBJ2-1; D is unclear. The V gene's germline CDR1 is SGHRS and CDR2 YFSETQ. The V and J ends lost 5 bases and 4 bases respectively, with 16 bases between them. The CDR3 is 15 amino acids.

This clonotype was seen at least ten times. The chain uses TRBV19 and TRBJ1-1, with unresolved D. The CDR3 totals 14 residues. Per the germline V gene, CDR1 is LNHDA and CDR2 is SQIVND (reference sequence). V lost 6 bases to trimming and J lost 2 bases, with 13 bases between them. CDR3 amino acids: CASSRTTVNTEAFF. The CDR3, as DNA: TGTGCCAGTAGCCGAACAACAGTAAACACTGAAGCTTTCTTT.

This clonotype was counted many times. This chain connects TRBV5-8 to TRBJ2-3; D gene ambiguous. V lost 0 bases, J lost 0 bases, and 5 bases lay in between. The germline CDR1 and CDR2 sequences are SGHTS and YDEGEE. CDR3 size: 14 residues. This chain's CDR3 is CASSLDGSTDTQYF. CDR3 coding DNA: TGTGCCAGCAGCTTGGACGGGAGCACAGATACGCAGTATTTT.

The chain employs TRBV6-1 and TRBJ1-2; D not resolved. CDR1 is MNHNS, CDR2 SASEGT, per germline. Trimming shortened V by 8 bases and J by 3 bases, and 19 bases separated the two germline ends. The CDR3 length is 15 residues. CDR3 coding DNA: TGTGCCAGCGCTTGGGGAGCATCCACCCACTATGGCTACACCTTC. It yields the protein CASAWGASTHYGYTF.

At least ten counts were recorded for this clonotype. CDR3 protein: CASSDHQGLSNQPQHF. The CDR3 nucleotides are TGTGCCAGCAGTGACCACCAAGGGTTGAGCAATCAGCCCCAGCATTTT. V gene TRBV6-4 combines with J gene TRBJ1-5, with D unresolved. Between the trimmed V and J ends, which lost 2 bases and 1 base, there was a span of 12 bases. The CDR3 consists of 16 residues. Germline assignment: CDR1 MRHNA and CDR2 SNTAGT.

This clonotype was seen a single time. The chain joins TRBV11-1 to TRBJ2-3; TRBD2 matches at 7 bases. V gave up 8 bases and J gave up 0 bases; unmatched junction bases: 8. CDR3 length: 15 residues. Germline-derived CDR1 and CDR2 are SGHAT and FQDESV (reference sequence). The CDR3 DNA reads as TGTGCCAGCGGCAGCGGGGCGGAAAGCACAGATACGCAGTATTTT. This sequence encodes CASGSGAESTDTQYF. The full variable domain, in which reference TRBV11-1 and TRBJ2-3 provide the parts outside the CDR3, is EAEVAQSPRYKITEKSQAVAFWCDPISGHATLYWYRQILGQGPELLVQFQDESVVDDSQLPKDRFSAERLKGVDSTLKIQPAELGDSAMYLCASGSGAESTDTQYFGPGTRLTVL.

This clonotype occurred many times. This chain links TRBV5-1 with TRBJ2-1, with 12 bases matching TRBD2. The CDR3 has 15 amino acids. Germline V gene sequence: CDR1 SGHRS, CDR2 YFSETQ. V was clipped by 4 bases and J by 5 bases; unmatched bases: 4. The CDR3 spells CASSALAGGNNEQFF. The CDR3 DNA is TGCGCCAGCAGCGCACTAGCGGGAGGAAACAATGAGCAGTTCTTC.

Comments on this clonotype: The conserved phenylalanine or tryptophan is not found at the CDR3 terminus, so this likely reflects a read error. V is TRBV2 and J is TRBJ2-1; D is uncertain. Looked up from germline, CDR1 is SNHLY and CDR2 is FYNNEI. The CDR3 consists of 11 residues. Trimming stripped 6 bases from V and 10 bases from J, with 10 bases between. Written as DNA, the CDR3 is TGTGCCAGCAGGGGCCCAAAGGAGCAGTTCCTC. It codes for CASRGPKEQFL.

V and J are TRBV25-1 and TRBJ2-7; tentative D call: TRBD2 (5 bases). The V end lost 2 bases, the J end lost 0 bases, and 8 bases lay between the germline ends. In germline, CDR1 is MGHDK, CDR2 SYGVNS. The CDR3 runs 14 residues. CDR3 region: CASSEPGLSYEQYF. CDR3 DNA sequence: TGTGCCAGCAGTGAACCAGGACTCTCCTACGAGCAGTACTTC.

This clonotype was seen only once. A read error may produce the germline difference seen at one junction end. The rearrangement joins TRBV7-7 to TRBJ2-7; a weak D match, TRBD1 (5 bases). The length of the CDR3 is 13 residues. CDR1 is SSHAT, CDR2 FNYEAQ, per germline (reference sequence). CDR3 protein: CASSPGIGYEQYF. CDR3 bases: TGTGCTAGCAGCCCAGGGATAGGTTACGAGCAGTACTTC.

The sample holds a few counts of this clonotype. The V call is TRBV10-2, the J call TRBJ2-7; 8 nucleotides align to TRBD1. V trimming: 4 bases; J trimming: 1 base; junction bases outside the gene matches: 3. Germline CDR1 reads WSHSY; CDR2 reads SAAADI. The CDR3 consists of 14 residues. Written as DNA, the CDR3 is TGCGCCAGCAGTGTCAGACAGGGGTCCTACGAGCAGTACTTC. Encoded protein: CASSVRQGSYEQYF.

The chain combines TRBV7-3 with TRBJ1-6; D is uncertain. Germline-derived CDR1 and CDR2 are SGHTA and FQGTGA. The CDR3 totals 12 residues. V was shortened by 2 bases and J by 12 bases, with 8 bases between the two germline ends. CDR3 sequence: CASSLLGGPLHF. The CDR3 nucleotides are TGTGCCAGCAGCTTATTGGGAGGACCCCTCCACTTT.

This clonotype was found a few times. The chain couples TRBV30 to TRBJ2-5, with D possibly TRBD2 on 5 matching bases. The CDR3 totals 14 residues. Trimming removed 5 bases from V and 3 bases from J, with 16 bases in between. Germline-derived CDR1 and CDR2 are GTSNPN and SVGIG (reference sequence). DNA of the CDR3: TGTGCCTGGGGACCCGAGGGAATAAAAGAGACCCAGTACTTC. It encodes CAWGPEGIKETQYF.

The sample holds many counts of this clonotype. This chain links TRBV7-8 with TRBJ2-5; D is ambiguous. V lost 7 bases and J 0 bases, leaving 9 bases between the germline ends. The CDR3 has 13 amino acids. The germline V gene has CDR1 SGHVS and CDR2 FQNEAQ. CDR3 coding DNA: TGTGCCAGCATTCGACGGAACCAAGAGACCCAGTACTTC. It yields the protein CASIRRNQETQYF. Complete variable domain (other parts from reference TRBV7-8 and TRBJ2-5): GAGVSQSPRYKVAKRGQDVALRCDPISGHVSLFWYQQALGQGPEFLTYFQNEAQLDKSGLPSDRFFAERPEGSVSTLKIQRTQQEDSAVYLCASIRRNQETQYFGPGTRLLVL.

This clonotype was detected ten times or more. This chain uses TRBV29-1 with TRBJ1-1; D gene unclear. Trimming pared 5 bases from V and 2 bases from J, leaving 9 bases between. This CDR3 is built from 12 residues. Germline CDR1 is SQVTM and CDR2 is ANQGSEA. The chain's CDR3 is CSVRISNTEAFF. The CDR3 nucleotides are TGCAGCGTTAGGATAAGTAACACTGAAGCTTTCTTT.

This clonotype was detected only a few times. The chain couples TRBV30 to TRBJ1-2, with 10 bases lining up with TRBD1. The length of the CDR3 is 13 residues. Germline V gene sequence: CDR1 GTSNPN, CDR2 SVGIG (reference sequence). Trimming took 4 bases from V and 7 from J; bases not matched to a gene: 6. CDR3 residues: CAWKGQGIAGYTF. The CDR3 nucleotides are TGTGCCTGGAAGGGACAGGGGATAGCTGGCTACACCTTC. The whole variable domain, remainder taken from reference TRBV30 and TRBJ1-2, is SQTIHQWPATLVQPVGSPLSLECTVEGTSNPNLYWYRQAAGRGLQLLFYSVGIGQISSEVPQNLSASRPQDRQFILSSKKLLLSDSGFYLCAWKGQGIAGYTFGSGTRLTVV.

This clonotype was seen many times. The CDR3 loop is CSARSPTSGGSGELFF. In DNA form, the CDR3 reads TGCAGTGCTAGATCTCCGACTAGCGGCGGTTCCGGGGAGCTGTTTTTT. The chain joins TRBV20-1 to TRBJ2-2; 9 nucleotides agree with TRBD2. After removal of 2 bases from V and 6 bases from J, the junction contained 10 bases not matched to a gene. Germline lookup yields CDR1 DFQATT and CDR2 SNEGSKA (reference sequence). The CDR3 covers 16 residues.